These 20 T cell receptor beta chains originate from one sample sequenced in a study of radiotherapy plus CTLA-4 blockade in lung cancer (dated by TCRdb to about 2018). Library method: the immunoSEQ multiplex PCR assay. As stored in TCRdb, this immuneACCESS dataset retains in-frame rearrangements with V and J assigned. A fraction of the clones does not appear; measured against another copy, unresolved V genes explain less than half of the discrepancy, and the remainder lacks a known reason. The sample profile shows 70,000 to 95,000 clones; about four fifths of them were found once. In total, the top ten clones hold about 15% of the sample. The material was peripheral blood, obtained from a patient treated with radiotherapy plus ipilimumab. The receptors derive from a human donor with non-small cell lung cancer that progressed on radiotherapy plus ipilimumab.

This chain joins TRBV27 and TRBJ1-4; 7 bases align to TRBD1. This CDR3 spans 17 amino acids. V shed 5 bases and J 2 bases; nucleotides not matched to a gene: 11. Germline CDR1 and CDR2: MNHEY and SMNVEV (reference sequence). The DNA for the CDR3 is TGTGCCAGCAGTCCTGGACAGGTCCTGTTTACTAATGAAAAACTGTTTTTT. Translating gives CASSPGQVLFTNEKLFF.

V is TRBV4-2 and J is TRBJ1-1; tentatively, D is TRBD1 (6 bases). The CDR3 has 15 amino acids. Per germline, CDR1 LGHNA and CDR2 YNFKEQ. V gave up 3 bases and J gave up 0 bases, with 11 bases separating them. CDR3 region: CASSQTGAMNTEAFF. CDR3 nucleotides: TGTGCCAGCAGCCAGACAGGAGCTATGAACACTGAAGCTTTCTTT.

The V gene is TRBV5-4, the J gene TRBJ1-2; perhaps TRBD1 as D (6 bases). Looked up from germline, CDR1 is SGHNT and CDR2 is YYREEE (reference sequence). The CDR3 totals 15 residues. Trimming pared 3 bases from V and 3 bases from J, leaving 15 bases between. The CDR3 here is CASSSPGRTDYGYTF. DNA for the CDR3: TGTGCCAGCAGCTCACCGGGACGGACAGACTATGGCTACACCTTC.

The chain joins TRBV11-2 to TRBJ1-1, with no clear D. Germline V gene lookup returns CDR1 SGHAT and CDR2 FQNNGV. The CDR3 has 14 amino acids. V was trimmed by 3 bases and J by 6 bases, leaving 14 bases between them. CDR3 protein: CASSFMDGKAEAFF. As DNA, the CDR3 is TGTGCCAGCAGCTTTATGGATGGGAAGGCTGAAGCTTTCTTT.

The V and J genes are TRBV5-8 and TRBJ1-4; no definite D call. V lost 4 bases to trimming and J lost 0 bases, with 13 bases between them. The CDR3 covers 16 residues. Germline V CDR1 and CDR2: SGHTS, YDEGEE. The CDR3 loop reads CASSPVDWATNEKLFF. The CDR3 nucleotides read TGTGCCAGCAGCCCGGTCGATTGGGCAACTAATGAAAAACTGTTTTTT.

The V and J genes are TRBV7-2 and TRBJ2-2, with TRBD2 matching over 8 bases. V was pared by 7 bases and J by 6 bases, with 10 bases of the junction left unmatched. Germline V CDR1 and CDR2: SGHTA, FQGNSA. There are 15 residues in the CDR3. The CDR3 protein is CASNTPGGRAGELFF. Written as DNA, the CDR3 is TGTGCCAGCAACACCCCGGGGGGGAGGGCCGGGGAGCTGTTTTTT.

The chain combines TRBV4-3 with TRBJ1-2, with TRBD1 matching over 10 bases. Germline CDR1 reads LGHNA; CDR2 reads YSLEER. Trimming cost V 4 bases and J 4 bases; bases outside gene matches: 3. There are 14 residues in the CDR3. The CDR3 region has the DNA TGCGCCAGCAGCCCGACAGGGGGCTTCTATGGCTACACCTTC. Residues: CASSPTGGFYGYTF.

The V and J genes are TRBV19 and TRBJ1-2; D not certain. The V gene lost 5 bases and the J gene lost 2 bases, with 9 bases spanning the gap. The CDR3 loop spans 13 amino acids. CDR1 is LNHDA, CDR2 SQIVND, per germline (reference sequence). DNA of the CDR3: TGTGCCAGTAGTGCCAACCTAAACTATGGCTACACCTTC. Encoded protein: CASSANLNYGYTF.

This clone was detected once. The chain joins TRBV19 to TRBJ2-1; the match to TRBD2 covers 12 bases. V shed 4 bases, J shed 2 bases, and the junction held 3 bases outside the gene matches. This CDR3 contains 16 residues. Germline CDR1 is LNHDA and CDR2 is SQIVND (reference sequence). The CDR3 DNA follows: TGTGCCAGTAGTAAATCTAGCGGGGGGGCCTACAATGAGCAGTTCTTC. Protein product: CASSKSSGGAYNEQFF.

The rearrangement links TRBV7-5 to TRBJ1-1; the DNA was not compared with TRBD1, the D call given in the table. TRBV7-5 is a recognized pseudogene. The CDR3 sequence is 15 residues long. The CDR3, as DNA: TGTGCCAGAAGCATAGAGGACAGGGCGAACACTGAAGCTTTCTTT. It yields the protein CARSIEDRANTEAFF.

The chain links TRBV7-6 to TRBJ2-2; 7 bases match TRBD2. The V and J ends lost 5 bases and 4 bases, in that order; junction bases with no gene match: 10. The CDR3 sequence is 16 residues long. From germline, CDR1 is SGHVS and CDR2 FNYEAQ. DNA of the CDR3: TGTGCCAGCAGCCCTAGACGGGAGGCCGCCACCGGGGAGCTGTTTTTT. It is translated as CASSPRREAATGELFF. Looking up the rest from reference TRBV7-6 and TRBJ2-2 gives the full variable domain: GAGVSQSPRYKVTKRGQDVALRCDPISGHVSLYWYRQALGQGPEFLTYFNYEAQQDKSGLPNDRFSAERPEGSISTLTIQRTEQRDSAMYRCASSPRREAATGELFFGEGSRLTVL.

The CDR3: CASSGGTPRRTDTQYF. CDR3 sequence (DNA): TGTGCCAGTAGTGGCGGGACTCCAAGGAGAACAGATACGCAGTATTTT. The chain carries TRBV19 and TRBJ2-3, with D possibly being TRBD2 (6 bases). The V gene lost 5 bases and the J gene lost 3 bases, with 18 bases spanning the gap. The CDR3 extends over 16 amino acids. Germline V gene lookup returns CDR1 LNHDA and CDR2 SQIVND (reference sequence).

The CDR3 spells CASIDNRAPSTDTQYF. The CDR3 nucleotides read TGTGCCAGCATAGACAACAGGGCCCCTAGCACAGATACGCAGTATTTT. This chain joins TRBV7-2 and TRBJ2-3; possibly TRBD1 for D (6 bases). Trimming cost V 7 bases and J 0 bases, with 17 bases left between them. CDR3 length equals 16 residues. Germline V lookup: CDR1 SGHTA, CDR2 FQGNSA.

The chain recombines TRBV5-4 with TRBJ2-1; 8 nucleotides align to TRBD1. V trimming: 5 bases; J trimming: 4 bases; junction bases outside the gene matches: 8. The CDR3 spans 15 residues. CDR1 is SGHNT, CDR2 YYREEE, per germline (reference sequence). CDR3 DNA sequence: TGTGCCAGCAGTGACAGGGGTAATCGTTACAATGAGCAGTTCTTC. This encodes CASSDRGNRYNEQFF.

DNA of the CDR3: TGTGCCAGCTCGCCTAGGGGGAACTATGGCTACACCTTC. This gives the protein CASSPRGNYGYTF. The rearrangement joins TRBV18 to TRBJ1-2; TRBD1 might be the D (6 bases). With 6 bases removed from V and 2 bases from J, the gap between germline ends came to 10 bases. The CDR3 totals 13 residues. CDR1 is KGHSH and CDR2 is LQKENI in the germline V gene.

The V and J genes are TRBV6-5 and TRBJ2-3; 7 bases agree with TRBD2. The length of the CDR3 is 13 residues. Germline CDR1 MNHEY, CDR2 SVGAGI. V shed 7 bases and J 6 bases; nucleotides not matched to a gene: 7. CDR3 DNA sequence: TGTGCCAGCACCCCAGCGGGAACGGATACGCAGTATTTT. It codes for CASTPAGTDTQYF.

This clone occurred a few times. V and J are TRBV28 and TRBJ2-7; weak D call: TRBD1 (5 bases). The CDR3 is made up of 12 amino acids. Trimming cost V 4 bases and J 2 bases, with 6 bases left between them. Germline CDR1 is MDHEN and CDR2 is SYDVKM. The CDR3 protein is CASSSGPYEQYF. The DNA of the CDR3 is TGTGCCAGCAGTTCAGGGCCCTACGAGCAGTACTTC.

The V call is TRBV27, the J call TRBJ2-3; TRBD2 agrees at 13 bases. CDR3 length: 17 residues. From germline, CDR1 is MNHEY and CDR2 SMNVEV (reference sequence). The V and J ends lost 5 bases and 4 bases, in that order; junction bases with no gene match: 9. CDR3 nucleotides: TGTGCCAGCAGTCGACTAGCGGGAGGCACCCGGTCAGATACGCAGTATTTT. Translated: CASSRLAGGTRSDTQYF.

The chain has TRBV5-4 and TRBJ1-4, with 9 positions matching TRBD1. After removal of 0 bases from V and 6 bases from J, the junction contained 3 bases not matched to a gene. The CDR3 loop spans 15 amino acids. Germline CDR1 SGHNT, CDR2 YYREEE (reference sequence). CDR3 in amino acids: CASSLVGTGYEKLFF. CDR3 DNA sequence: TGTGCCAGCAGCTTGGTTGGGACAGGGTATGAAAAACTGTTTTTT.

The CDR3 DNA sequence: TGTGCCAGCAGTTTGGGACATCAGTTGTCCGGGGCGAGATCGTCGGCTTTCTTT. Translated: CASSLGHQLSGARSSAFF. The chain carries TRBV28 and TRBJ1-1; a weak D match, TRBD1 (6 bases). CDR3 size: 18 residues. Per germline, CDR1 MDHEN and CDR2 SYDVKM. Deletions cut 3 bases from V and 11 bases from J, with 31 bases between.